The rows below give T cell receptor beta chains drawn from one sample of a study of cytomegalovirus exposure and HLA in healthy donors. The repertoire was sequenced with immunoSEQ multiplex PCR; TCRdb's copy has only in-frame clones and lacks some. The sample shows about 120,000 clones, about 80% of them seen only once. The sequenced sample was PBMCs. Receptor source: a female donor in good health and CMV-seronegative. Both conserved end residues are part of each CDR3. D genes are given only for firm matches. Size tells how often a clone was seen (once, few, many) or the class of an expanded clone, and some rows leave it out.

abundance,j_gene,v_gene,d_gene,CDR3aa,CDR3nt
.,TRBJ2-3,TRBV9,.,CASSDGFTDTQYF,TGTGCCAGCAGCGACGGGTTCACAGATACGCAGTATTTT
once,TRBJ2-1,TRBV19,TRBD1,CASSISGGDYNEQFF,TGTGCCAGTAGTATCTCAGGGGGCGACTACAATGAGCAGTTCTTC
.,TRBJ2-7,TRBV5-8,.,CASSPADPYEQYF,TGTGCCAGCAGCCCAGCGGACCCCTACGAGCAGTACTTC
.,TRBJ2-3,TRBV7-2,.,CASSLVVSGTDTQYF,TGTGCCAGCAGCTTAGTAGTTAGCGGTACAGATACGCAGTATTTT
.,TRBJ2-1,TRBV6-4,TRBD2,CASSDSSRGGLYNEQFF,TGTGCCAGCAGTGACTCATCTCGGGGGGGCCTTTACAATGAGCAGTTCTTC
.,TRBJ2-7,TRBV18,.,CASSPIDTAYEQYF,TGTGCCAGCTCACCGATCGACACCGCCTACGAGCAGTACTTC
.,TRBJ2-1,TRBV29-1,.,CSVSNNEQFF,TGCAGCGTTAGCAATAATGAGCAGTTCTTC
.,TRBJ1-1,TRBV4-2,.,CASSRRLGGNTEAFF,TGTGCCAGCAGCCGACGATTAGGGGGGAACACTGAAGCTTTCTTT
.,TRBJ1-1,TRBV30,TRBD1,CAWSGPRDRVRTEAFF,TGTGCCTGGAGTGGGCCCCGGGACAGGGTAAGGACTGAAGCTTTCTTT
once,TRBJ2-2,TRBV19,.,CASSINFLNTGELFF,TGTGCCAGTAGTATAAACTTCTTGAACACCGGGGAGCTGTTTTTT
.,TRBJ2-1,TRBV19,.,CASSHRGSYNEQFF,TGTGCCAGTAGTCACCGGGGGTCCTACAATGAGCAGTTCTTC
.,TRBJ2-2,TRBV6-1,TRBD1,CASSEGMDRGTGELFF,TGTGCCAGCAGTGAAGGGATGGACAGGGGAACCGGGGAGCTGTTTTTT
.,TRBJ2-5,TRBV15,.,CATSFYHGGRQETQYF,TGTGCCACCAGCTTTTACCACGGGGGGCGCCAAGAGACCCAGTACTTC
.,TRBJ1-1,TRBV18,.,CASSPRAAGTGNTEAFF,TGTGCCAGCTCACCACGGGCAGCCGGGACTGGGAACACTGAAGCTTTCTTT
.,TRBJ2-4,TRBV4-2,TRBD1,CASSPRQGKNIQYF,TGTGCCAGCAGCCCTCGACAGGGGAAAAACATTCAGTACTTC
.,TRBJ2-2,TRBV9,TRBD2,CASSVGRPSGNTGELFF,TGTGCCAGCAGCGTAGGTAGGCCTAGCGGGAACACCGGGGAGCTGTTTTTT
once,TRBJ2-3,TRBV7-2,.,CASSLQPRGRVSTDTQYF,TGTGCCAGCAGCTTACAGCCGCGGGGGCGGGTTAGCACAGATACGCAGTATTTT
.,TRBJ2-5,TRBV2,.,CASSGRAGEGATQYF,TGTGCCAGCAGTGGTAGGGCAGGGGAGGGAGCGACCCAGTACTTC
.,TRBJ2-2,TRBV5-1,.,CASSLEGSEGAGELFF,TGCGCCAGCAGCTTGGAAGGAAGTGAGGGTGCAGGGGAGCTGTTTTTT
few,TRBJ1-3,TRBV7-9,.,CASSFDTIYF,TGTGCCAGCAGCTTCGACACCATATATTTT
.,TRBJ2-1,TRBV30,.,CAWSSLPLEQFF,TGTGCCTGGAGTTCACTGCCGTTGGAGCAGTTCTTC
.,TRBJ2-1,TRBV30,TRBD1,CAWSVRRGGQGLTEQFF,TGTGCCTGGAGTGTAAGGCGTGGGGGACAGGGCCTGACTGAGCAGTTCTTC
.,TRBJ1-2,TRBV4-1,.,CASSQPDSYGYTF,TGCGCCAGCAGCCAACCGGACAGCTATGGCTACACCTTC
.,TRBJ1-1,TRBV7-8,.,CASSLEQGWVAEAFF,TGTGCCAGCAGCTTAGAACAGGGCTGGGTCGCTGAAGCTTTCTTT
once,TRBJ2-7,TRBV7-9,.,CASRGGMDEQYF,TGTGCCAGCAGGGGGGGAATGGACGAGCAGTACTTC
.,TRBJ2-1,TRBV7-2,.,CASSFRYNEQFF,TGTGCCAGCAGCTTCCGGTACAATGAGCAGTTCTTC
few,TRBJ1-1,TRBV2,TRBD1,CASRPPGQGSSEAFF,TGTGCCAGCCGCCCTCCGGGACAGGGTTCGAGTGAAGCTTTCTTT
.,TRBJ1-1,TRBV2,.,CASRIGEAFF,TGTGCCAGCAGGATCGGTGAAGCTTTCTTT
few,TRBJ1-1,TRBV18,TRBD1,CASSPPGQGRTEAFF,TGTGCCAGCTCACCACCGGGACAGGGGAGGACTGAAGCTTTCTTT
once,TRBJ2-1,TRBV7-2,.,CASSLVSFNEQFF,TGTGCCAGCAGCTTAGTGTCGTTTAATGAGCAGTTCTTC
.,TRBJ2-7,TRBV7-8,.,CASSLVGGSDPWMDF,TGTGCCAGCAGCTTAGTAGGAGGTTCCGACCCTTGGATGGACTTC
.,TRBJ2-7,TRBV5-1,.,CASSRDFTYEQYF,TGCGCCAGCAGCCGGGACTTTACCTACGAGCAGTACTTC
.,TRBJ1-1,TRBV9,.,CASSLWGGGDTEAFF,TGTGCCAGCAGCCTGTGGGGGGGCGGGGACACTGAAGCTTTCTTT
.,TRBJ1-2,TRBV10-3,.,CAISEGPWGDYTF,TGTGCCATCAGTGAAGGTCCCTGGGGCGACTACACCTTC
.,TRBJ2-3,TRBV7-9,.,CASSLAGGQDTQYF,TGTGCCAGCAGCTTAGCGGGGGGGCAAGATACGCAGTATTTT
.,TRBJ1-2,TRBV9,.,CASSALVTRQGYYTF,TGTGCCAGCAGCGCCCTAGTGACTCGGCAGGGATACTACACCTTC